The clone carrying this TCR beta chain was counted between two and nine times. Germline lookup yields CDR1 SEHNR and CDR2 FQNEAQ (reference sequence). Deletions cut 3 bases from V and 2 bases from J, with 5 bases between. This CDR3 comprises 12 residues. This sample is drawn from a study of blood T cell repertoires in COVID-19. Generated by immunoSEQ multiplex PCR, the TCRdb table keeps only in-frame clones and is missing some. Counted here are approximately 250,000 clones, nearly 85% occurring once; the ten biggest clones make up around 6%. The sequenced material came from peripheral blood. The V gene is TRBV7-9, the J gene TRBJ2-7, with D hard to call. The sequence derives from a human donor in a cohort sampled during active COVID-19. CDR3 DNA sequence: TGTGCCAGCAGCTTCGAGCCCTACGAGCAGTACTTC. This encodes CASSFEPYEQYF.